A selection of T cell receptor beta chains follows, all from one sample in a study of response to subunit inactivated influenza vaccine. TCRdb recomputed calls from the RT-PCR reads with MiXCR, one row per CDR3 protein. The table lists 650,000 to 800,000 distinct CDR3 sequences, approximately 15% of them singletons. The sequencing used PBMCs from blood, collected approximately 15 days before vaccination. The source of these receptors is a man aged 45-65 years who received an inactivated influenza vaccine. The CDR3 runs from the conserved cysteine through the conserved F or W. The order of the fields is CDR3 protein, CDR3 DNA, D gene, clone size, V gene, J gene. The D gene is left open where the match is weak. Rows may omit the clone size; those that give it use once, few, many or a size class.

CDR3: CSGTSGNNQQFF
DNA: TGCAGCGGGACTAGCGGGAATAATCAGCAGTTCTTC
D: TRBD2
size: -
V: TRBV29-1
J: TRBJ2-1

CDR3: CASSQGLFDQPQHF
DNA: TGTGCCAGCTCACAGGGTCTCTTCGATCAGCCCCAGCATTTT
D: -
size: -
V: TRBV18
J: TRBJ1-5

CDR3: CASSQITGGGYNSPLHF
DNA: TGCGCCAGCAGCCAAATAACAGGGGGAGGTTATAATTCACCCCTCCACTTT
D: TRBD1
size: -
V: TRBV4-3
J: TRBJ1-6

CDR3: CSVGLMHEQFF
DNA: TGCAGCGTTGGTTTGATGCATGAGCAGTTCTTC
D: -
size: few
V: TRBV29-1
J: TRBJ2-1

CDR3: CASERGLGSYEQYF
DNA: TGTGCCAGCGAGAGAGGGTTGGGCTCCTACGAGCAGTACTTC
D: -
size: few
V: TRBV28
J: TRBJ2-7

CDR3: CAIRDPGQGDSDTQYF
DNA: TGTGCCATCAGGGACCCGGGACAGGGTGATTCAGATACGCAGTATTTT
D: TRBD1
size: few
V: TRBV10-3
J: TRBJ2-3

CDR3: CSAGTGVRETQYF
DNA: TGCAGTGCCGGGACAGGGGTGAGGGAGACCCAGTACTTC
D: TRBD1
size: -
V: TRBV20-1
J: TRBJ2-5

CDR3: CASSLETVIGNEQFF
DNA: TGTGCCAGCAGCTTAGAGACAGTTATAGGGAATGAGCAGTTCTTC
D: -
size: few
V: TRBV7-6
J: TRBJ2-1

CDR3: CASSLGVSGQFF
DNA: TGTGCCAGCAGTCTGGGGGTGTCCGGGCAGTTCTTC
D: -
size: -
V: TRBV7-9
J: TRBJ2-1

CDR3: CASQDGAAYFLTGANVLTF
DNA: TGTGCCAGCCAAGATGGCGCAGCGTACTTCCTCACTGGGGCCAACGTCCTGACTTTC
D: -
size: -
V: TRBV3-1
J: TRBJ2-6

CDR3: CASSLIRGVVGSQYF
DNA: TGTGCCAGCAGTTTAATTAGGGGCGTAGTAGGGTCCCAGTACTTC
D: -
size: -
V: TRBV28
J: TRBJ2-5

CDR3: CASSPLDILQETQYF
DNA: TGTGCCAGCAGTCCCTTGGACATTTTGCAAGAGACCCAGTACTTC
D: -
size: few
V: TRBV12-3/TRBV12-4
J: TRBJ2-5